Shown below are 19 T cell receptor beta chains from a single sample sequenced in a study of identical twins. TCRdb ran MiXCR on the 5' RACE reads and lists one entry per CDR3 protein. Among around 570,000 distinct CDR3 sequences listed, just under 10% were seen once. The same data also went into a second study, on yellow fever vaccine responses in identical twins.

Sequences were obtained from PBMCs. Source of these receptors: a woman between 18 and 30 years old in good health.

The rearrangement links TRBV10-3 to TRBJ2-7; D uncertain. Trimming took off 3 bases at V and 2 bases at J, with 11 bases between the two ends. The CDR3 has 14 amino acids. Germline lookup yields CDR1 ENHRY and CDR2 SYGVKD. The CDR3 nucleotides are TGTGCCATCAGTGATAATCCGTCGGCCTACGAGCAGTACTTC. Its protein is CAISDNPSAYEQYF.

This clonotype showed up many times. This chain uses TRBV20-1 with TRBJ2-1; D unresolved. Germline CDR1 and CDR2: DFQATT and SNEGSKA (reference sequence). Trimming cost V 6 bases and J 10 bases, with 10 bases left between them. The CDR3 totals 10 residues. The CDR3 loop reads CSARQEEQFF. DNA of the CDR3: TGCAGTGCCCGGCAGGAGGAGCAGTTCTTC.

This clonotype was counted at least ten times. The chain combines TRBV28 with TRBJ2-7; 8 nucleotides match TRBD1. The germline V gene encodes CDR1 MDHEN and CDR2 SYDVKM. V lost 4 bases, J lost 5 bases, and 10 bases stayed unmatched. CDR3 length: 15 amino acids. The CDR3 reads CASSSPTGVAHEQYF. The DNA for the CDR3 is TGTGCCAGCAGTTCTCCGACAGGGGTGGCCCACGAGCAGTACTTC.

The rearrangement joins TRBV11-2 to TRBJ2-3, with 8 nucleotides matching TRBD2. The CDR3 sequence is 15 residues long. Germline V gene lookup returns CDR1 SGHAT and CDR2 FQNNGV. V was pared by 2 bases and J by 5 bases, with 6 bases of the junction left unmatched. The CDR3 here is CASSLNGRAGDTQYF. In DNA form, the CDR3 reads TGTGCCAGCAGCTTAAACGGGAGGGCGGGAGATACGCAGTATTTT.

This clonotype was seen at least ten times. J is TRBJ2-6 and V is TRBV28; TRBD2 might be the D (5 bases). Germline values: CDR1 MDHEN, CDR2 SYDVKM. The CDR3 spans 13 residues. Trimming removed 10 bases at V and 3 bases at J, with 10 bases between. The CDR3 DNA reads TGTGCCACCATAGAGGGTGGGGCCAACGTCCTGACTTTC. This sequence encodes CATIEGGANVLTF.

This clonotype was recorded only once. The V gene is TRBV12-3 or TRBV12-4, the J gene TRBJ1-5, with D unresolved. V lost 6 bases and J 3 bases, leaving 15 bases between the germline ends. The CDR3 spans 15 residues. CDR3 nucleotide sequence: TGTGCCAGCAGCAACCCGGGAAGCTTCAATCAGCCCCAGCATTTT. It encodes CASSNPGSFNQPQHF.

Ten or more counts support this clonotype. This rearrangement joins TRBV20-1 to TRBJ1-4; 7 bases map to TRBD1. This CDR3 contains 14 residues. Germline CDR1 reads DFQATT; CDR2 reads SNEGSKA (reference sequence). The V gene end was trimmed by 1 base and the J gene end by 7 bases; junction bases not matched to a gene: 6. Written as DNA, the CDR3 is TGCAGTGCTAGAGGACAGGGAGTCGGTGAAAAACTGTTTTTT. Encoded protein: CSARGQGVGEKLFF.

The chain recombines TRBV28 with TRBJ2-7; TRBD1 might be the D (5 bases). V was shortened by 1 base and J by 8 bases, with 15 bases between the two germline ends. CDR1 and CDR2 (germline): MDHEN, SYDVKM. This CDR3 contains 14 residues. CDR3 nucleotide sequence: TGTGCCAGCAGTTTATTAACCAGGGTGGTGAAGCAGTACTTC. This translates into CASSLLTRVVKQYF.

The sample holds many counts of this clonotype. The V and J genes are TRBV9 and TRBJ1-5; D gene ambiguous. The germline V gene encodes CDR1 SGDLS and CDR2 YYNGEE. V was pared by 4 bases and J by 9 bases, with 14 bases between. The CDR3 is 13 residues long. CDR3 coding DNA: TGTGCCAGCAGCTCCGGCGGGGAGCCGCCCCAGCATTTT. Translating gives CASSSGGEPPQHF.

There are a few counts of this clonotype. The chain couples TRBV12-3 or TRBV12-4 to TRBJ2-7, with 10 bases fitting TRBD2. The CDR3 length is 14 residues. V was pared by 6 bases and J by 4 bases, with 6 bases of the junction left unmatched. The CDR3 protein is CASSPSGRRYEQYF. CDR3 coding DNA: TGTGCCAGCAGCCCTAGCGGGAGAAGATACGAGCAGTACTTC.

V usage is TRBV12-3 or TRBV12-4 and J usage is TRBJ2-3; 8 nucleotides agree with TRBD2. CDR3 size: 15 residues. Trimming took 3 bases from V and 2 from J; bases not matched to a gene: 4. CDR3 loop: CASSLNGGDTDTQYF. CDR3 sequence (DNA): TGTGCCAGCAGTTTGAACGGGGGGGACACAGATACGCAGTATTTT.

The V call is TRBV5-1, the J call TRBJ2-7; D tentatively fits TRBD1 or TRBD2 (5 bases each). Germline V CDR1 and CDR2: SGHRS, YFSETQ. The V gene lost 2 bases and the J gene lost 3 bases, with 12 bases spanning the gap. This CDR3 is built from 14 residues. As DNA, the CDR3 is TGCGCCAGCAGCTTCCGGGACGGATACTACGAGCAGTACTTC. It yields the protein CASSFRDGYYEQYF.

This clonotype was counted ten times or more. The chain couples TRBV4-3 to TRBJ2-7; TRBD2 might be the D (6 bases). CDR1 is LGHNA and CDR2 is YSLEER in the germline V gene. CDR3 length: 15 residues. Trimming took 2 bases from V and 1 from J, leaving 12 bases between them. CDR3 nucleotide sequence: TGCGCCAGCAGCCAATACCACGGGAGTTCCTACGAGCAGTACTTC. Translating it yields CASSQYHGSSYEQYF.

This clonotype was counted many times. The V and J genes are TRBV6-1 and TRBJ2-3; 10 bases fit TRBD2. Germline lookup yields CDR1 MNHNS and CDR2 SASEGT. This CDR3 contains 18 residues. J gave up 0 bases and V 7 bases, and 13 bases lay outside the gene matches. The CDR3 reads CASIRASGSLYSTDTQYF. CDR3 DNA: TGTGCCAGCATAAGGGCTAGCGGGAGTCTTTACAGCACAGATACGCAGTATTTT.

The CDR3 here is CSVRLQGAKQVSTDTQYF. CDR3 sequence (DNA): TGCAGCGTCAGGCTGCAGGGGGCGAAGCAGGTTAGCACAGATACGCAGTATTTT. The V and J genes are TRBV29-1 and TRBJ2-3, with 8 bases identical to TRBD1. Germline V gives CDR1 SQVTM, CDR2 ANQGSEA. Trimming cost V 6 bases and J 0 bases; bases outside gene matches: 17. The CDR3 sequence is 18 residues long.

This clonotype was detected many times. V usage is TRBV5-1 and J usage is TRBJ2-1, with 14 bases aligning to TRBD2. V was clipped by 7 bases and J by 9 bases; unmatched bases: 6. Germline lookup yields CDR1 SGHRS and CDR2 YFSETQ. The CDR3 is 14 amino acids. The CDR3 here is CASAGLAGETEQFF. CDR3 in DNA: TGCGCCAGCGCGGGACTAGCGGGAGAAACTGAGCAGTTCTTC.

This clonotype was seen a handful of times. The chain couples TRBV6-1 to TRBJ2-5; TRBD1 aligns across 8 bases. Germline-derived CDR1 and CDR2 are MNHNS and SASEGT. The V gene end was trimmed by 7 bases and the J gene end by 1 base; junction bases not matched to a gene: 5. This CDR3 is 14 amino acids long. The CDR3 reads CASNLGTGQETQYF. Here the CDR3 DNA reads TGTGCCAGCAACCTAGGGACAGGCCAAGAGACCCAGTACTTC.

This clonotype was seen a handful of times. The CDR3 coding sequence is TGTGCCAGCAGTTATAGGTCGCGGGGGGGGGGTGTAACAGATACGCAGTATTTT. Residues: CASSYRSRGGGVTDTQYF. The chain carries TRBV27 and TRBJ2-3, with 9 bases lining up with TRBD2. CDR3 length: 18 amino acids. Per the germline V gene, CDR1 is MNHEY and CDR2 is SMNVEV (reference sequence). V shed 4 bases, J shed 3 bases, and the junction held 14 bases outside the gene matches.

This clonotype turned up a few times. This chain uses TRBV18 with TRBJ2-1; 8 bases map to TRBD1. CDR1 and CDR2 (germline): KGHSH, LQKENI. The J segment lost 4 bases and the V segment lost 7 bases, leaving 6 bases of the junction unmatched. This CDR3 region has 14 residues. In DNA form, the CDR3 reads TGTGCCAGCTTACCTTGGACAGGGTACAATGAGCAGTTCTTC. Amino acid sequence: CASLPWTGYNEQFF.